The subject of this entry is one T cell receptor (beta chain). This entry is derived from a study of blood T cell repertoires in COVID-19. Under the authors' procedure: Nucleated cell counts were estimated from reference gene primer amplification. Data came from immunoSEQ multiplex PCR; TCRdb stores just in-frame clones and leaves some out. Clonal size and the V and J genes are those of that table, whereas D and trimming came from the DNA. The sample records about 230,000 clones, around 88% being singletons. This clonotype was obtained from a middle-aged man with active or convalescent COVID-19. The sequencing sample was made of peripheral blood.

This CDR3 reads CASSLGRGEREAFF. CDR3 bases: TGCGCCAGCAGCTTGGGCAGGGGAGAGCGAGAAGCTTTCTTT. The V and J genes are TRBV5-1 and TRBJ1-1; maybe TRBD1 (6 bases). V was pared by 0 bases and J by 8 bases, with 14 bases between. CDR1 is SGHRS, CDR2 YFSETQ, per germline. The CDR3 is 14 amino acids.